This T cell receptor beta chain appears in the sequencing data of a study of beta chain features in type 1 diabetes. Study-wide results and caveats: Patients' naive, central memory and regulatory TCRB repertoires appeared more alike than those of healthy donors. The study found moderately but significantly shorter TCRB CDR3s in all four CD4+ subsets of Type 1 diabetes patients.

Comment on this clone: Its antigen is as yet unknown.

CDR3 size: 16 residues. Deletions cut 6 bases from V and 4 bases from J, with 22 bases between. Germline loops: CDR1 SGHDT, CDR2 YYEEEE. The isolated RNA, all of it, was reverse transcribed, so expressed TCRB transcripts were what got sequenced. Data came from immunoSEQ multiplex PCR; TCRdb stores just in-frame clones and leaves some out. The table lists hundreds of thousands of clones, over 10% of them singletons. The chain couples TRBV5-6 to TRBJ1-1; a possible D gene is TRBD1 (6 bases). The origin of this receptor is a young man with type 1 diabetes. Sequenced: naive CD4+ T cells from blood. The CDR3 coding sequence is TGTGCCAGCACCCTCGGCCCCTTGGGGGGCGTCACTGAAGCTTTCTTT. This sequence encodes CASTLGPLGGVTEAFF.